A single sample is the source of the 12 T cell receptor beta chains below, sequenced in a study of shared clonotypes between healthy human individuals. The table came from immunoSEQ multiplex PCR; TCRdb's copy has only in-frame clones and leaves some out. The sample lists roughly 2.5 million clones, roughly 92% occurring once. The sample comprised naive CD4+ T cells sorted from blood. Subset given: CD45RA+ positively selected. The receptor source for this set is a young man in good health.

Concerning this clone itself: The sample holds other DNA sequences that translate to the same CDR3. The V and J genes are TRBV11-2 and TRBJ2-1, with 8 bases matching TRBD2. Unmatched junction bases numbered 5, after V lost 5 bases and J lost 2 bases. This CDR3 spans 15 amino acids. The V gene's germline CDR1 is SGHAT and CDR2 FQNNGV. The CDR3, as DNA: TGTGCCAGCAGCATCACGGGAGGGGCCTACAATGAGCAGTTCTTC. Residues: CASSITGGAYNEQFF.

This clone showed up just once. The chain employs TRBV11-2 and TRBJ2-1, with D unclear. CDR1 and CDR2 (germline): SGHAT, FQNNGV. V lost 5 bases to trimming and J lost 6 bases, with 17 bases between them. The CDR3 loop spans 15 amino acids. CDR3 in amino acids: CASSPDSPGSNEQFF. CDR3 nucleotide sequence: TGTGCCAGCAGCCCCGACTCGCCTGGGTCCAATGAGCAGTTCTTC.

The gene calls are TRBV10-3 and TRBJ1-3; weak D call: TRBD1 (5 bases). From germline, CDR1 is ENHRY and CDR2 SYGVKD. V was shortened by 0 bases and J by 0 bases, with 15 bases between the two germline ends. This CDR3 comprises 18 residues. This CDR3 reads CAISESFLTESSGNTIYF. The CDR3 DNA is TGTGCCATCAGTGAGTCCTTTCTGACAGAGAGCTCTGGAAACACCATATATTTT.

The chain couples TRBV11-2 to TRBJ2-5; D is uncertain. Looked up from germline, CDR1 is SGHAT and CDR2 is FQNNGV. The CDR3 extends over 13 amino acids. V was cut by 5 bases and J by 1 base, with 8 bases left in between. CDR3 coding DNA: TGTGCCAGCAGCGTAAGGGTCCAAGAGACCCAGTACTTC. This sequence encodes CASSVRVQETQYF. The full variable domain, its missing parts supplied by reference TRBV11-2 and TRBJ2-5, is EAGVAQSPRYKIIEKRQSVAFWCNPISGHATLYWYQQILGQGPKLLIQFQNNGVVDDSQLPKDRFSAERLKGVDSTLKIQPAKLEDSAVYLCASSVRVQETQYFGPGTRLLVL.

CDR3 coding DNA: TGTGCCTGGAGTCGACTAGCGGTCGATTACGAGCAGTACTTC. It yields the protein CAWSRLAVDYEQYF. V and J are TRBV30 and TRBJ2-7, with 9 bases that match TRBD2. Trimming removed 2 bases from V and 4 bases from J; junction bases left unmatched: 6. The CDR3 extends over 14 amino acids. Germline-derived CDR1 and CDR2 are GTSNPN and SVGIG (reference sequence).

Of note for this clone: This sample includes further DNA sequences coding for the same CDR3. The genes are TRBV11-2 and TRBJ1-6; the match to TRBD1 covers 8 bases. Germline trimming cut 4 bases from V and 0 bases from J; bases unmatched to any gene: 5. The CDR3 covers 17 residues. Germline V CDR1 and CDR2: SGHAT, FQNNGV. CDR3 DNA sequence: TGTGCCAGCAGCTCTCGGACAGGGAGCTCCTATAATTCACCCCTCCACTTT. Amino acids: CASSSRTGSSYNSPLHF.

The rearrangement uses TRBV7-8 and TRBJ2-3; 8 nucleotides line up with TRBD2. This CDR3 comprises 16 residues. Unmatched junction bases numbered 12, after V lost 6 bases and J lost 4 bases. CDR1 SGHVS and CDR2 FQNEAQ come from the germline V gene. The CDR3 coding sequence is TGTGCCAGCAGTTTCCAATCGCTAGCGGGTTCAGATACGCAGTATTTT. Translation: CASSFQSLAGSDTQYF.

J is TRBJ2-1 and V is TRBV6-1; D is unresolved. CDR1 and CDR2 from the germline V gene are MNHNS and SASEGT. V gave up 7 bases and J gave up 12 bases, with 16 bases separating them. The CDR3 totals 12 residues. The CDR3 nucleotides are TGTGCCAGCACCGAGCCCTTAAAGGGGCAGTTCTTC. Amino acids: CASTEPLKGQFF.

The chain carries TRBV2 and TRBJ2-7; TRBD1 might be the D (5 bases). Germline V gene lookup returns CDR1 SNHLY and CDR2 FYNNEI. This CDR3 has 14 amino acids. Trimming shortened V by 6 bases and J by 3 bases, and 15 bases separated the two germline ends. CDR3: CASSPDRGFYEQYF. The CDR3 DNA follows: TGTGCCAGCAGCCCTGATAGGGGTTTCTACGAGCAGTACTTC.

The chain joins TRBV11-2 to TRBJ1-2; D is unclear. Germline CDR1 SGHAT, CDR2 FQNNGV. The germline V and J ends were trimmed by 0 bases and 4 bases, with 15 bases remaining between them. The CDR3 runs to 16 residues. The CDR3 nucleotides are TGTGCCAGCAGCTTAGATCGAGGAGAACGGGGCTATGGCTACACCTTC. Encoded protein: CASSLDRGERGYGYTF.

This chain uses TRBV4-1 with TRBJ1-1; 7 bases agree with TRBD1. The CDR3 spans 15 residues. Trimming took 2 bases from V and 4 from J; bases not matched to a gene: 7. Germline V gives CDR1 MGHRA, CDR2 YSYEKL. The CDR3 DNA reads as TGCGCCAGCAGCCAACAAGACAGGGCGGGCACTGAAGCTTTCTTT. This gives the protein CASSQQDRAGTEAFF.

This clone appeared once. This same CDR3 is encoded by further DNA sequences in the sample. The chain carries TRBV9 and TRBJ2-1; D gene uncertain. CDR1 and CDR2 (germline): SGDLS, YYNGEE. The CDR3 is made up of 13 amino acids. With 5 bases removed from V and 0 bases from J, the gap between germline ends came to 6 bases. The CDR3 is CASSQSSYNEQFF. The CDR3 nucleotides are TGTGCCAGCAGTCAGAGCTCCTACAATGAGCAGTTCTTC.